This entry concerns a single T cell receptor beta chain. Profiling relied on immunoSEQ multiplex PCR, and the TCRdb table lists in-frame clones only, not all of them. Of about 390,000 clones listed, approximately 91% are singletons. As to treatment: approximately 18 received Ad26.COV2.S at low or high dose, single or two shots; about five received placebo; per-sample allocation not given. Collection of samples fell on day 63 after the first vaccine or placebo injection. SARS-CoV-2 spike from the Wuhan strain was encoded by the vaccine, an Ad26 vector. The data stem from a study of Ad26.COV2.S vaccination and SARS-CoV-2 variants. Whole-study context: Donor allocation was to the COV1001 Ad26.COV2.S trial arm. Ad26.COV2.S, an intramuscular injection, was given once or twice 56 days apart.

Germline-derived CDR1 and CDR2 are MNHEY and SMNVEV (reference sequence). Trimming removed 6 bases from V and 3 bases from J, with 15 bases in between. CDR3 length: 16 amino acids. The chain combines TRBV27 with TRBJ1-6, with a possible D match to TRBD1 (5 bases). Here the sequenced sample was peripheral blood, taken in a trial of Ad26.COV2.S vaccine versus placebo. The TCR was taken from a person aged 18 to 65 who received the Ad26.COV2.S COVID-19 vaccine or a placebo. The CDR3, as DNA: TGTGCCAGCAGCACCCCCCGGGGCAGCTATAATTCACCCCTCCACTTT. This translates into CASSTPRGSYNSPLHF.